This TCR beta chain was identified in a study of graft-versus-host responses after intestinal transplantation. About the study: Tacrolimus and steroids were given for around 3 years to all recipients after anti-thymocyte globulin induction. Study findings and constraints: GvH clones were found in recipient marrow; some appeared first in ileum or blood.

With V trimmed by 6 bases and J by 1 base, 1 base remained unmatched. Germline CDR1 reads MNHNS; CDR2 reads SASEGT. The length of the CDR3 is 14 residues. On this clone itself: Its antigen is not identified.

Some clones are missing from TCRdb's copy, which holds only in-frame ones; the method was immunoSEQ multiplex PCR. The data contain 75,000 to 100,000 clones, 80% to 95% of them singletons. This clonotype originated in a human patient who received an intestinal transplant, so some T cells may come from the graft donor. The chain recombines TRBV6-1 with TRBJ2-2; 8 bases align to TRBD2. The sequencing here drew on PBMCs, taken approximately 420 days after intestinal transplant. DNA of the CDR3: TGTGCCAGCAGAAGCGGGGGGAACACCGGGGAGCTGTTTTTT. This encodes CASRSGGNTGELFF.